This paragraph reports one T cell receptor beta chain. The data were obtained in a study of blood T cell repertoires in COVID-19. Across the study: Italy, Spain and the United States were the sources of the convalescent and acute COVID-19 samples.

Sequenced by immunoSEQ multiplex PCR; TCRdb stores in-frame clones only, minus some. The sample comprises fewer than 120,000 clones, 76% of which are singletons, and 3.8% rests with the top ten. The receptor was derived from an elderly woman with acute or convalescent COVID-19. Sequencing was done on a sample of peripheral blood.

DNA for the CDR3: TGTGCCAGTAGCTCAACAGGGGGTTTACACACCTTC. Encoded protein: CASSSTGGLHTF. V is TRBV19 and J is TRBJ1-2; 8 bases fit TRBD1. This CDR3 is built from 12 residues. V lost 6 bases to trimming and J lost 12 bases; unmatched junction nucleotides: 9. The germline gives CDR1 LNHDA, CDR2 SQIVND (reference sequence).